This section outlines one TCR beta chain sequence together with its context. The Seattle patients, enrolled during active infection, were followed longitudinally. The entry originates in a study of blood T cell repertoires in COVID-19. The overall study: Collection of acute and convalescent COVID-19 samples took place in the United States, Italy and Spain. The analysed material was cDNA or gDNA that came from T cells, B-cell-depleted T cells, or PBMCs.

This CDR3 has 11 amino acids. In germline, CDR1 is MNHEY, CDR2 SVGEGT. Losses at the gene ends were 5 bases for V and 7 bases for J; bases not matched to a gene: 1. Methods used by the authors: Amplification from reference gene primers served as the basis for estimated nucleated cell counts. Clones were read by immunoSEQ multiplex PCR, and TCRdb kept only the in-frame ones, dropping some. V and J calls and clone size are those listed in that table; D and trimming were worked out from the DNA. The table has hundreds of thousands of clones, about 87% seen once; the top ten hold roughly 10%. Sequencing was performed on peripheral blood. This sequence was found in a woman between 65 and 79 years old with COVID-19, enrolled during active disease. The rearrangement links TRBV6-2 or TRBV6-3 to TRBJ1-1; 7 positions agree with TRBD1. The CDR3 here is CASSQGVEAFF. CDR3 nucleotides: TGTGCCAGCAGTCAGGGGGTTGAAGCTTTCTTT.